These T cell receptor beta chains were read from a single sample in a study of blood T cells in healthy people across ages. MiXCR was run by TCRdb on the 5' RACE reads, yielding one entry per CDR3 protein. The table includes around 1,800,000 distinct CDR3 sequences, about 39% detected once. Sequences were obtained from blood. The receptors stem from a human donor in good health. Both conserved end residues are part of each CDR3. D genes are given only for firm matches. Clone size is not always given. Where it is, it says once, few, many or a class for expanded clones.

CASRPGDFDYNEQFF | TGTGCCAGCAGACCTGGGGACTTCGATTACAATGAGCAGTTCTTC | . | TRBJ2-1 | TRBV12-3/TRBV12-4 | .
CASSIVYREGEAFF | TGTGCCAGTAGTATAGTTTACAGGGAAGGTGAAGCTTTCTTT | . | TRBJ1-1 | TRBV19 | few
CASSFRQGGELFF | TGTGCCAGCAGTTTTCGACAGGGCGGGGAGCTGTTTTTT | TRBD1 | TRBJ2-2 | TRBV12-3/TRBV12-4 | .
CASSFYRFGEAFF | TGTGCCAGCAGTTTTTATCGGTTTGGTGAAGCTTTCTTT | . | TRBJ1-1 | TRBV28 | few
CATSRTENTYEQYF | TGTGCCACCAGCAGGACTGAAAATACCTACGAGCAGTACTTC | . | TRBJ2-7 | TRBV15 | few
CASSPGQGAPLHF | TGTGCCAGCAGCCCGGGACAGGGTGCACCCCTCCACTTT | TRBD1 | TRBJ1-6 | TRBV7-8 | few
CASSHPPGSANVLTF | TGTGCCAGCAGCCATCCGCCGGGTTCCGCCAACGTCCTGACTTTC | . | TRBJ2-6 | TRBV7-9 | medium-sized
CASSQDRWTAVNIQYF | TGTGCCAGCAGCCAAGATCGCTGGACAGCTGTGAACATTCAGTACTTC | . | TRBJ2-4 | TRBV3-1 | .
CASSSETGFNQPQHF | TGTGCCAGCAGCTCTGAGACAGGGTTCAATCAGCCCCAGCATTTT | TRBD1 | TRBJ1-5 | TRBV6-5 | few
CSVLSSSGGADTQYF | TGCAGCGTTCTGTCTTCTAGCGGGGGGGCAGATACGCAGTATTTT | TRBD2 | TRBJ2-3 | TRBV29-1 | .
CSARVAYGGASYNEQFF | TGCAGTGCTAGAGTTGCCTACGGGGGGGCGAGCTACAATGAGCAGTTCTTC | TRBD2 | TRBJ2-1 | TRBV20-1 | .
CASSLLLEGPEQYF | TGTGCCAGCAGTTTACTTCTTGAGGGCCCAGAGCAGTACTTC | . | TRBJ2-7 | TRBV28 | few
CASSLVGQSATDTQYF | TGTGCCAGCAGCTTAGTTGGACAGTCGGCCACAGATACGCAGTATTTT | . | TRBJ2-3 | TRBV7-9 | .
CASRSGTGGILRGDYTF | TGTGCCAGCAGGTCCGGGACAGGGGGTATCTTAAGAGGTGACTACACCTTC | TRBD1 | TRBJ1-2 | TRBV11-2 | .
CRGWGAEAFF | TGCAGGGGCTGGGGGGCTGAAGCTTTCTTT | . | TRBJ1-1 | TRBV20-1 | .
CASSESGVREKLFF | TGTGCCAGCAGTGAATCAGGGGTGCGAGAAAAACTGTTTTTT | . | TRBJ1-4 | TRBV25-1 | once
CSVDRGDYEQYF | TGCAGCGTGGACAGGGGTGACTACGAGCAGTACTTC | TRBD1 | TRBJ2-7 | TRBV29-1 | .
CAIRPDSAREQYF | TGTGCCATCAGACCAGACAGCGCCAGGGAGCAGTACTTC | . | TRBJ2-7 | TRBV10-3 | few
CASSLVGVAFF | TGTGCCAGCAGCTTGGTCGGTGTAGCTTTCTTT | . | TRBJ1-1 | TRBV6-6 | .
CASSLVLPEEETQYF | TGTGCCAGCAGCTTAGTTCTGCCCGAGGAAGAGACCCAGTACTTC | . | TRBJ2-5 | TRBV7-9 | .
CSVAAAQETQYF | TGCAGCGTTGCGGCGGCTCAAGAGACCCAGTACTTC | . | TRBJ2-5 | TRBV29-1 | few
CASSLRGVRYNEQFF | TGTGCCAGCAGTTTACGGGGGGTTAGGTACAATGAGCAGTTCTTC | TRBD2 | TRBJ2-1 | TRBV27 | .
CASSVDGGGSYEQYF | TGTGCCAGCAGCGTAGACGGCGGGGGGAGCTACGAGCAGTACTTC | TRBD2 | TRBJ2-7 | TRBV9 | many
CASSQEGTHQGDTQYF | TGTGCCAGCAGCCAAGAAGGGACTCATCAGGGGGATACGCAGTATTTT | . | TRBJ2-3 | TRBV4-2 | few
CASAKNRGTDEKLFF | TGTGCCAGTGCTAAGAACAGGGGTACGGATGAAAAACTGTTTTTT | TRBD1 | TRBJ1-4 | TRBV19 | .
CSARDEGEKLFF | TGCAGTGCTAGAGACGAGGGTGAAAAACTGTTTTTT | . | TRBJ1-4 | TRBV20-1 | .
CSARGGGTGRQPQHF | TGCAGTGCTAGAGGGGGGGGTACAGGGCGTCAGCCCCAGCATTTT | . | TRBJ1-5 | TRBV20-1 | .
CASSDLGRTQYF | TGTGCCAGCAGCGACCTTGGAAGGACGCAGTATTTT | . | TRBJ2-3 | TRBV3-1 | .
CASSLGADEQYF | TGTGCCAGCAGTTTAGGAGCGGACGAGCAGTACTTC | . | TRBJ2-7 | TRBV28 | many
CASSQAGIQYGYTF | TGCGCCAGCAGCCAAGCAGGGATTCAGTATGGCTACACCTTC | . | TRBJ1-2 | TRBV4-3 | .
CASSVTLQPHNEQFF | TGTGCCAGCAGCGTGACTCTCCAACCCCACAATGAGCAGTTCTTC | . | TRBJ2-1 | TRBV9 | few
CASSRDNYNEKLFF | TGTGCCAGCAGCCGGGACAACTATAATGAAAAACTGTTTTTT | . | TRBJ1-4 | TRBV12-3/TRBV12-4 | few
CASGAHGETQYF | TGCGCCAGCGGGGCCCACGGAGAGACCCAGTACTTC | . | TRBJ2-5 | TRBV10-2 | few
CSASGGGYYGYTF | TGCAGTGCTAGTGGCGGGGGGTACTATGGCTACACCTTC | . | TRBJ1-2 | TRBV20-1 | .
CTSSAYPGEQFF | TGTACCAGCAGCGCGTACCCCGGGGAGCAGTTCTTC | . | TRBJ2-1 | TRBV7-6 | .
CASSTLRGTDTQYF | TGTGCCAGCAGTACGCTGCGGGGGACAGATACGCAGTATTTT | TRBD2 | TRBJ2-3 | TRBV28 | few
CASSYSSEDYEQYF | TGTGCCAGCAGTTACTCCTCTGAGGACTACGAGCAGTACTTC | . | TRBJ2-7 | TRBV6-5 | few
CASSVGGRYGYTF | TGTGCCAGCAGCGTTGGGGGCAGATATGGCTACACCTTC | . | TRBJ1-2 | TRBV9 | few
CSVEPPEGGYTF | TGCAGCGTTGAACCCCCGGAAGGGGGGTACACCTTC | . | TRBJ1-2 | TRBV29-1 | few
CASSPDSGGASSYEQYF | TGTGCCAGCAGCCCGGATAGCGGGGGGGCCTCGTCCTACGAGCAGTACTTC | TRBD2 | TRBJ2-7 | TRBV5-6 | .
CASNDGTGRTNTEAFF | TGTGCCAGCAACGACGGGACAGGGAGAACGAACACTGAAGCTTTCTTT | TRBD1 | TRBJ1-1 | TRBV6-2/TRBV6-3 | .
CASSSWGGKAYEQYF | TGCGCCAGCAGTTCATGGGGGGGGAAGGCCTACGAGCAGTACTTC | TRBD2 | TRBJ2-7 | TRBV5-1 | .
CASSYPGQRELYGYTF | TGTGCCAGCAGTTATCCGGGACAGAGGGAACTCTATGGCTACACCTTC | TRBD1 | TRBJ1-2 | TRBV12-3/TRBV12-4 | few
CASSKNPGLLYNEQFF | TGCGCCAGCAGCAAGAATCCGGGACTCCTCTACAATGAGCAGTTCTTC | . | TRBJ2-1 | TRBV5-1 | .
CASSPTSHYGYTF | TGTGCCAGCAGCCCCACATCCCACTATGGCTACACCTTC | . | TRBJ1-2 | TRBV7-9 | .
CSAPLAGGGQETQYF | TGCAGTGCCCCATTAGCGGGGGGCGGCCAAGAGACCCAGTACTTC | TRBD2 | TRBJ2-5 | TRBV20-1 | .
CASSLRQGGNYGYTF | TGTGCCAGCAGCCTCAGACAGGGAGGAAACTATGGCTACACCTTC | TRBD1 | TRBJ1-2 | TRBV4-1 | few
CSAWGSGAETQYF | TGCAGTGCCTGGGGCAGCGGGGCGGAGACCCAGTACTTC | TRBD2 | TRBJ2-5 | TRBV20-1 | .
CASSQERGGGLYQETQYF | TGCGCCAGCAGCCAAGAACGAGGCGGGGGACTATACCAAGAGACCCAGTACTTC | TRBD2 | TRBJ2-5 | TRBV4-3 | once
CSARGSGGAMNTEAFF | TGCAGTGCTAGAGGTTCAGGGGGCGCCATGAACACTGAAGCTTTCTTT | TRBD1 | TRBJ1-1 | TRBV20-1 | .
CASSPDSDVYEQYF | TGCGCCAGCAGCCCGGACAGCGATGTCTACGAGCAGTACTTC | . | TRBJ2-7 | TRBV4-1 | few
CASSRLAGSTQYF | TGTGCCAGCAGCCGACTAGCGGGGAGTACGCAGTATTTT | TRBD2 | TRBJ2-3 | TRBV12-3/TRBV12-4 | .
CASSQDGGTSYEQYF | TGCGCCAGCAGCCAAGACGGGGGGACATCCTACGAGCAGTACTTC | . | TRBJ2-7 | TRBV4-3 | .